The rows below give T cell receptor beta chains drawn from one sample of a study of T cell repertoires in cytomegalovirus infection. Each CDR3 protein is one row after TCRdb ran MiXCR on the reads. The repertoire has roughly 230,000 distinct CDR3 sequences, roughly 20% of them found once; the top ten carry roughly 18%. Sequences were obtained from CD8+ T cells from PBMCs. The source is a human donor in good health (CMV status not recorded). Some clones in this sample may be carry-over from other donors' samples. CDR3s include the opening cysteine and the closing phenylalanine or tryptophan. The order of the fields is J gene, clone size, D gene, V gene, CDR3 DNA, CDR3 protein. The D gene is left open where the match is weak. Part of the rows lack a size; the others show once, few, many or a class for expanded clones.

>TRBJ2-7|-|-|TRBV5-1
TGCGCCAGCAGCGCAGGAATCCGGTACGAGCAGTACTTC
CASSAGIRYEQYF
>TRBJ2-1|-|-|TRBV10-3
TGTGCCATCAGTGATATACGGGGCCTCGAGCATGAGCAGTTCTTC
CAISDIRGLEHEQFF
>TRBJ2-2|many|TRBD2|TRBV9
TGTGCCAGCAGCATGAGGACTAGCGAGTTCGCGAACACCGGGGAGCTGTTTTTT
CASSMRTSEFANTGELFF
>TRBJ2-3|few|-|TRBV28
TGTGCCAGCAGTTTCCGAATGGGGGGTACGCAGTATTTT
CASSFRMGGTQYF
>TRBJ1-2|-|-|TRBV2
TGTGCCACCGTTCAGAATGGCTACACCTTC
CATVQNGYTF
>TRBJ2-3|many|-|TRBV12-3/TRBV12-4
TGTGCCAGCAGCTTTACAGGGACCGCTGGAGATACGCAGTATTTT
CASSFTGTAGDTQYF
>TRBJ1-5|-|-|TRBV20-1
TGCAGTGCTAGCGGCAGGGACAATCAGCCCCAGCATTTT
CSASGRDNQPQHF
>TRBJ2-5|-|-|TRBV4-1
TGCGCCAGCAGCCAAGGCGTAGCATCCCAAGAGACCCAGTACTTC
CASSQGVASQETQYF
>TRBJ1-5|many|TRBD1|TRBV28
TGTGCCAGCAGCCGGAGACAGGGGAATCAGCCCCAGCATTTT
CASSRRQGNQPQHF
>TRBJ2-1|many|-|TRBV7-2
TGTGCCAGCAGCTTAGCTCTAGGGGCGGATGAGCAGTTCTTC
CASSLALGADEQFF
>TRBJ1-1|-|-|TRBV6-5
TGTGCCAGCAGACGTACAGGAGCCGACGGGTTTGGCGCTTTCTTT
CASRRTGADGFGAFF
>TRBJ2-7|few|TRBD1|TRBV7-9
TGTGCCAGCAGGGACAGGGAAACCTACGAGCAGTACTTC
CASRDRETYEQYF
>TRBJ1-1|-|TRBD1|TRBV4-1
TGTGCCAGCAGCCAAGAACCGGGACAGAATACTGAAGCTTTCTTT
CASSQEPGQNTEAFF
>TRBJ1-4|-|-|TRBV30
TGTGCCTGGGACCCGGTAGGGGGGCTAGGAGAAAAACTGTTTTTT
CAWDPVGGLGEKLFF